What follows are 25 T cell receptor beta chains derived from one specimen sequenced in a study of graft-versus-host responses after intestinal transplantation (dated by TCRdb to about 2021). Library construction relied on the immunoSEQ multiplex PCR assay. TCRdb took this table from immuneACCESS and kept in-frame rearrangements with V and J called. Such tables lack part of the clones; where checked against another copy, unresolved V genes explain under half of the gap, and the rest is unexplained. The sample yields some 39,000 clones; roughly 91% were counted once. Less than 8.5% of the sample is in the top ten clones. Sample: PBMCs, taken approximately 270 days after transplant. The receptors here all came from a human patient who received an intestinal transplant, so some T cells may come from the graft donor.

The CDR3 region has the DNA TGCGCCAGCACTGTGGTTCTGGGGGCCCCTGAAGCTTTCTTT. Protein product: CASTVVLGAPEAFF. The V and J genes are TRBV4-1 and TRBJ1-1, with a possible D match to TRBD1 (6 bases). Trimming pared 7 bases from V and 6 bases from J, leaving 18 bases between. This CDR3 contains 14 residues. CDR1 is MGHRA and CDR2 is YSYEKL in the germline V gene.

V and J are TRBV9 and TRBJ1-1, with D unresolved. The CDR3 loop spans 14 amino acids. Germline values: CDR1 SGDLS, CDR2 YYNGEE. Trimming removed 0 bases at V and 4 bases at J, with 10 bases between. Here the CDR3 reads CASSVVSEPTEAFF. Written as DNA, the CDR3 is TGTGCCAGCAGCGTAGTGTCCGAACCCACTGAAGCTTTCTTT. Filled out from reference TRBV9 and TRBJ1-1, the complete variable domain reads DSGVTQTPKHLITATGQRVTLRCSPRSGDLSVYWYQQSLDQGLQFLIQYYNGEERAKGNILERFSAQQFPDLHSELNLSSLELGDSALYFCASSVVSEPTEAFFGQGTRLTVV.

The chain carries TRBV5-6 and TRBJ1-2; tentatively, D is TRBD1 (6 bases). V shed 1 base and J shed 8 bases, with 9 bases lying between them. The CDR3 sequence is 12 residues long. Germline CDR1 and CDR2: SGHDT and YYEEEE. The CDR3 DNA sequence: TGTGCCAGCAGCTTGACAGGGCCGGGCTACACCTTC. Protein: CASSLTGPGYTF.

This clone has more than one count but fewer than ten. The gene calls are TRBV7-3 and TRBJ1-5; D gene ambiguous. Per germline, CDR1 SGHTA and CDR2 FQGTGA. V lost 4 bases and J lost 3, with 4 bases in between. This CDR3 has 12 amino acids. DNA for the CDR3: TGTGCCAGCAGCTCAATCAATCAGCCCCAGCATTTT. It yields the protein CASSSINQPQHF.

The genes are TRBV4-1 and TRBJ2-7; weak D call: TRBD1 (6 bases). Germline lookup yields CDR1 MGHRA and CDR2 YSYEKL. The CDR3 covers 12 residues. The ends were cut back, 4 bases at V and 3 bases at J, with 7 bases in the middle. The CDR3 sequence: CASSPDSYEQYF. CDR3 nucleotide sequence: TGCGCCAGCAGCCCGGACAGCTACGAGCAGTACTTC.

The chain carries TRBV10-3 and TRBJ2-3; no definite D call. This CDR3 is built from 13 residues. V lost 5 bases and J 6 bases, leaving 12 bases between the germline ends. CDR1 ENHRY and CDR2 SYGVKD come from the germline V gene. CDR3 sequence: CAISKTAPDTQYF. The CDR3 region has the DNA TGTGCCATCAGTAAGACTGCCCCGGATACGCAGTATTTT.

The V call is TRBV5-1, the J call TRBJ1-1; D unresolved. The germline gives CDR1 SGHRS, CDR2 YFSETQ. V was shortened by 9 bases and J by 1 base, with 13 bases between the two germline ends. The CDR3 contains 13 residues. The CDR3 nucleotides read TGCGCCACCTCACCAAGGGCGAACACTGAAGCTTTCTTT. Translated: CATSPRANTEAFF.

V usage is TRBV6-6 and J usage is TRBJ1-2; D gene unclear. Germline CDR1 is MNHNY and CDR2 is SVGAGI (reference sequence). Trimming stripped 8 bases from V and 3 bases from J, with 10 bases between. This CDR3 is 12 amino acids long. CDR3 nucleotide sequence: TGTGCCAGCCGCCAGGAGGACTATGGCTACACCTTC. Translation: CASRQEDYGYTF.

The chain links TRBV4-1 to TRBJ2-5; D gene ambiguous. Germline V gene sequence: CDR1 MGHRA, CDR2 YSYEKL. This CDR3 comprises 19 residues. With 2 bases removed from V and 4 bases from J, the gap between germline ends came to 26 bases. This CDR3 reads CASSQRWPAESNVGETQYF. The CDR3 nucleotides are TGCGCCAGCAGCCAAAGGTGGCCGGCGGAATCAAACGTGGGAGAGACCCAGTACTTC.

The rearrangement uses TRBV5-6 and TRBJ2-7, with D perhaps TRBD1 or TRBD2 (6 bases each). The CDR3 covers 16 residues. Germline CDR1 SGHDT, CDR2 YYEEEE. V lost 3 bases and J lost 4, with 20 bases in between. CDR3 DNA: TGTGCCAGCAGCTGGGGGCGACAGGCGGGAAGATACGAGCAGTACTTC. Its translation is CASSWGRQAGRYEQYF. Drawing the rest from reference TRBV5-6 and TRBJ2-7, the complete variable domain is DAGVTQSPTHLIKTRGQQVTLRCSPKSGHDTVSWYQQALGQGPQFIFQYYEEEERQRGNFPDRFSGHQFPNYSSELNVNALLLGDSALYLCASSWGRQAGRYEQYFGPGTRLTVT.

This clone came up a few times. The CDR3 is CASSNPGTGLGANYGYTF. CDR3 sequence (DNA): TGTGCCAGTAGTAACCCCGGGACAGGCCTAGGGGCTAACTATGGCTACACCTTC. V and J are TRBV19 and TRBJ1-2, with TRBD1 identical over 8 bases. This CDR3 is 18 amino acids long. After removal of 4 bases from V and 0 bases from J, the junction contained 13 bases not matched to a gene. The germline V gene encodes CDR1 LNHDA and CDR2 SQIVND (reference sequence).

With regard to this clone: An end of the junction does not agree with germline; a read error may underlie this. Within the sample, other DNA sequences also encode this same CDR3. The V gene is TRBV27, the J gene TRBJ2-5, with unresolved D. The CDR3 runs to 14 residues. Germline CDR1 is MNHEY and CDR2 is SMNVEV (reference sequence). CDR3 sequence: CASSLSPHLETQYF. The CDR3 bases are TGCGCCAGCAGTTTATCTCCTCACCTCGAGACCCAGTACTTC.

The chain recombines TRBV10-3 with TRBJ2-2; TRBD1 matches 7 bases. The germline CDR1 and CDR2 sequences are ENHRY and SYGVKD. The CDR3 totals 15 residues. V lost 6 bases and J lost 6; bases outside the gene matches: 10. The CDR3 protein is CAIRPEGAPPGELFF. CDR3 nucleotides: TGTGCCATCAGACCAGAGGGGGCCCCCCCCGGGGAGCTGTTTTTT.

The CDR3, as DNA: TGTGCCAGTAGTGCCGATACGCAGTATTTT. Amino acids: CASSADTQYF. This chain joins TRBV19 and TRBJ2-3; the D is unclear. The germline gives CDR1 LNHDA, CDR2 SQIVND (reference sequence). There are 10 residues in the CDR3. Deletions cut 5 bases from V and 6 bases from J, with 3 bases between.

The chain recombines TRBV12-5 with TRBJ1-2, with a possible D match to TRBD1 (5 bases). V was clipped by 3 bases and J by 1 base, with 12 bases between them. CDR1 LGHNT and CDR2 FRNRAP come from the germline V gene. The CDR3 runs to 15 residues. This chain's CDR3 is CASGFDQGGNYGYTF. The CDR3 DNA follows: TGTGCTAGTGGTTTTGATCAGGGCGGTAACTATGGCTACACCTTC.

The rearrangement joins TRBV5-6 to TRBJ1-5; D gene unclear. Germline V gene lookup returns CDR1 SGHDT and CDR2 YYEEEE. V lost 1 base to trimming and J lost 7 bases, with 21 bases between them. CDR3 length: 17 amino acids. The CDR3, as DNA: TGTGCCAGCAGCTTGTGGTGGAATACGGACGTGGACCAGCCCCAGCATTTT. Amino acids: CASSLWWNTDVDQPQHF.

This chain links TRBV27 with TRBJ1-4, with 7 bases aligning to TRBD1. V shed 5 bases, J shed 4 bases, and the junction held 7 bases outside the gene matches. CDR1 and CDR2 from the germline V gene are MNHEY and SMNVEV (reference sequence). The CDR3 has 15 residues. CDR3: CASSKTGADNEKLFF. CDR3 sequence (DNA): TGTGCCAGCAGTAAAACAGGGGCCGATAATGAAAAACTGTTTTTT.

This CDR3 reads CASSWQANIQYF. DNA for the CDR3: TGTGCCAGCAGCTGGCAGGCCAACATTCAGTACTTC. The chain combines TRBV7-2 with TRBJ2-4; no firm D call. Germline V gene sequence: CDR1 SGHTA, CDR2 FQGNSA. V dropped 4 bases and J dropped 7 bases, with 8 bases sitting between them. This CDR3 comprises 12 residues.

The chain is built from TRBV18 and TRBJ2-7; unclear D gene. Trimming left V 5 bases short and J 4 bases short, with 6 bases between. CDR3 length: 11 amino acids. Germline V CDR1 and CDR2: KGHSH, LQKENI. CDR3 in DNA: TGTGCCAGCTCAGCATCTTACGAGCAGTACTTC. It encodes CASSASYEQYF.

This clone is a singleton in its sample. This chain joins TRBV5-6 and TRBJ2-2; no reliable D call. Germline V CDR1 and CDR2: SGHDT, YYEEEE. V gave up 6 bases and J gave up 2 bases, with 11 bases separating them. The CDR3 runs to 14 residues. CDR3 sequence reads: CASTPPANTGELFF. In DNA, the CDR3 is TGTGCCAGCACCCCGCCTGCCAACACCGGGGAGCTGTTTTTT.

V is TRBV19 and J is TRBJ2-2; tentatively, D is TRBD2 (6 bases). The CDR3 is made up of 12 amino acids. CDR1 and CDR2 (germline): LNHDA, SQIVND (reference sequence). Trimming stripped 6 bases from V and 7 bases from J, with 9 bases between. In DNA form, the CDR3 reads TGTGCCAGTAGGTGGGGGGACGGGGAGCTGTTTTTT. It encodes CASRWGDGELFF.

This chain links TRBV5-1 with TRBJ2-5; TRBD1 matches 10 bases. Germline V gene lookup returns CDR1 SGHRS and CDR2 YFSETQ. V dropped 6 bases and J dropped 3; count of bases not matched to a gene: 11. This CDR3 is 16 amino acids long. The DNA of the CDR3 is TGCGCCAGCAAGCCCCTTCGACAGGGGGCGGAAGAGACCCAGTACTTC. This translates into CASKPLRQGAEETQYF.

This clone was detected a few times. The chain joins TRBV7-8 to TRBJ1-1; unclear D gene. This CDR3 is built from 13 residues. The germline V gene has CDR1 SGHVS and CDR2 FQNEAQ. Deletions cut 0 bases from V and 2 bases from J, with 4 bases between. CDR3 nucleotides: TGTGCCAGCAGCTTAGCCGCAAACACTGAAGCTTTCTTT. Translating gives CASSLAANTEAFF.

Details on this clone: The junction differs from germline at one of its ends, possibly a read error. V usage is TRBV4-1 and J usage is TRBJ2-5; possibly TRBD1 or TRBD2 for D (5 bases each). This CDR3 is built from 13 residues. In germline, CDR1 is MGHRA, CDR2 YSYEKL. CDR3 DNA sequence: TGCGCCAGCAGCCAAGTCCGGGACGGCTCATTTAACTTC. Residues: CASSQVRDGSFNF.

The CDR3 region is CASRLLAGGLYEQYF. CDR3 nucleotides: TGTGCCAGCAGGCTCCTAGCGGGGGGTCTCTACGAGCAGTACTTC. The chain couples TRBV7-8 to TRBJ2-7; 11 bases match TRBD2. Germline V CDR1 and CDR2: SGHVS, FQNEAQ. The CDR3 is made up of 15 amino acids. The trim removed 6 bases at V and 3 bases at J, leaving 7 bases unmatched.